This TCR beta chain was captured in a study of blood T cells in healthy people across ages. No fewer than 6 micrograms of total RNA were isolated from every sample. The V and J ends lost 4 bases and 4 bases respectively, with 24 bases between them. Germline assignment: CDR1 SEHNR and CDR2 FQNEAQ (reference sequence). This CDR3 is 18 amino acids long. Through a sample-barcoded 5' primer and a J-beta primer mix, a second PCR was run for about 7 to 12 cycles. Via MiXCR, TCRdb re-called the 5' RACE reads, giving one row per CDR3 protein. In the table there are 700,000 to 1,000,000 distinct CDR3 sequences, under 45% of which are singletons.

The sequenced sample consisted of blood. This chain uses TRBV7-9 with TRBJ2-3; the D gene is possibly TRBD1 (5 bases). This clonotype was obtained from a man aged 55 to 70 in good health. Here the CDR3 DNA reads TGTGCCAGCAGCTCCAATGAAGCGACAGCCCGGTTGTCAGATACGCAGTATTTT. Encoded protein: CASSSNEATARLSDTQYF.